This is a list of T cell receptor beta chains from one sample in a study of regulatory T cells in long-lasting Graves disease. TCRdb processed the multiplex PCR reads anew with MiXCR; each CDR3 protein has one entry. The table lists around 460,000 distinct CDR3 sequences, 20% to 25% of them singletons, with around 13% in the top ten. This specimen was peripheral blood mononuclear cells (PBMCs), taken when the disease was refractory, from a patient treated with antithyroid drugs. These receptors all come from a female donor with Graves disease. Both conserved end residues are part of each CDR3. D genes are given only for firm matches. Clone size is shown for a subset of rows, as once, few, many or a class of expanded clone.

v_call,clone_size,j_call,d_call,cdr3_nt,cdr3_aa
TRBV4-3,many,TRBJ2-5,.,TGCGCCAGCAGCCAAGGGGGTGGAGACCTTAAAGAGACCCAGTACTTC,CASSQGGGDLKETQYF
TRBV6-1,.,TRBJ2-2,.,TGTGCCAGCAGGGACCGGGACGGCACCGGGGAGCTGTTTTTT,CASRDRDGTGELFF
TRBV19,.,TRBJ1-2,.,TGTGCCAGTAAACATGCGGGTGGCTACACCTTC,CASKHAGGYTF
TRBV19,many,TRBJ1-2,.,TGTGCCAGTAGAACCGCCGGCTTCGGGGGAAACTATGGCTACACCTTC,CASRTAGFGGNYGYTF
TRBV12-3/TRBV12-4,many,TRBJ2-4,.,TGTGCCAGCAGTCGGGGACGATTAAACATTCAGTACTTC,CASSRGRLNIQYF
TRBV6-1,.,TRBJ1-6,.,TGTGCCAGCAGTAAAAACCGGATGTATTCACCCCTCCACTTT,CASSKNRMYSPLHF
TRBV6-1,.,TRBJ1-6,.,TGTGCCAGCAGCGACAGGCCTAATTCACCCCTCCACTTT,CASSDRPNSPLHF
TRBV7-2,many,TRBJ1-6,.,TGTGCCAGCAGCTTACACCCGGGACCGGGGAATTCACCCCTCCACTTT,CASSLHPGPGNSPLHF
TRBV12-3/TRBV12-4,many,TRBJ2-5,TRBD2,TGTGCCAGCAGCCCGGGACTAGCGGGAGCGGGAGAGACCCAGTACTTC,CASSPGLAGAGETQYF
TRBV27,.,TRBJ1-1,.,TGTGCCAGCAGTTTATCGGCCCATTTAAACACTGAAGCTTTCTTT,CASSLSAHLNTEAFF
TRBV30,.,TRBJ2-7,.,TGTGCCTGGATTGCAGGGAAGACCTACGAGCAGTACTTC,CAWIAGKTYEQYF
TRBV7-9,many,TRBJ1-4,.,TGTGCCAGCAGCTCCCCGTTCACTGCAACTAATGAAAAACTGTTTTTT,CASSSPFTATNEKLFF
TRBV6-5,many,TRBJ1-2,.,TGTGCCAGCAGTTTAGACAGAGACTACATGGGCTACACCTTC,CASSLDRDYMGYTF
TRBV12-3/TRBV12-4,many,TRBJ2-2,.,TGTGCCAGCAGTTTACCCTCGAACACCGGGGAGCTGTTTTTT,CASSLPSNTGELFF
TRBV4-3,few,TRBJ2-5,.,TGCGCCAGCAGCCAAGCCCTGCCAGGGACTGGGGAGACCCAGTACTTC,CASSQALPGTGETQYF
TRBV7-2,many,TRBJ1-2,TRBD1,TGTGCCAGCAGCTTAGGAGGACAGGGGGCAATCACCTTC,CASSLGGQGAITF
TRBV4-3,few,TRBJ1-1,.,TGCGCCAGCAGCCAAGATACGGCAGGGTGGCACACTGAAGCTTTCTTT,CASSQDTAGWHTEAFF
TRBV20-1,.,TRBJ1-1,.,TGCAGTGCTAGAGATCAAGGGGGGAGGACTGAAGCTTTCTTT,CSARDQGGRTEAFF
TRBV6-1,.,TRBJ1-5,.,TGTGCCAGCAGCCCTACAGTCGGCAATCAGCCCCAGCATTTT,CASSPTVGNQPQHF
TRBV12-3/TRBV12-4,many,TRBJ2-7,.,TGTGCCAGCAGTTTAGAGACTAGCTACGAGCAGTACTTC,CASSLETSYEQYF
TRBV6-2/TRBV6-3,many,TRBJ1-5,TRBD1,TGTGCCAGCAGTCCGGGGACAGATTATAGCAATCAGCCCCAGCATTTT,CASSPGTDYSNQPQHF
TRBV10-1,many,TRBJ1-1,.,TGCGCCAGCAGTGGCTATAGAAGGGACACTGAAGCTTTCTTT,CASSGYRRDTEAFF
TRBV2,many,TRBJ1-2,.,TGTGCCAGCAGTGCAGGGGTTCAACCGTATGGCTACACCTTC,CASSAGVQPYGYTF
TRBV19,few,TRBJ2-2,TRBD2,TGTGCCAGTAGTACCGGACTAGCGGGGCCCGGGGAGCTGTTTTTT,CASSTGLAGPGELFF
TRBV28,.,TRBJ1-2,.,TGTGCCAGCACCTCGGGGAGGGGAGGCTACACCTTC,CASTSGRGGYTF
TRBV6-1,many,TRBJ1-1,.,TGTGCCAGCACTCCGGGACACGGCACTGAAGCTTTCTTT,CASTPGHGTEAFF
TRBV6-1,many,TRBJ2-7,.,TGTGCCAGCAGTAACTACGAGCAGTACTTC,CASSNYEQYF
TRBV6-1,few,TRBJ1-4,TRBD1,TGTGCCAGCAGCACGGGACAGGGGATTCGCGGGGAACTGTTTTTT,CASSTGQGIRGELFF
TRBV7-9,once,TRBJ1-3,.,TGTGCCAGCAGCTTACGGGACATCCCCTCTGGAAACACCATATATTTT,CASSLRDIPSGNTIYF
TRBV18,few,TRBJ1-2,TRBD1,TGTGCCAGCTCACCGGGAGGTCGAGGACAGGACTACACCTTC,CASSPGGRGQDYTF
TRBV30,few,TRBJ1-3,.,TGTGCCTCCGCACAAGAGGACACCATATATTTT,CASAQEDTIYF
TRBV29-1,.,TRBJ2-1,TRBD2,TGCAGCGGCAATCCCGGGACTAGCGAGTATGAGCAGTTCTTC,CSGNPGTSEYEQFF
TRBV28,many,TRBJ1-6,.,TGTGCCAGCATTAGGAGCTCCTATAATTCACCCCTCCACTTT,CASIRSSYNSPLHF
TRBV10-3,many,TRBJ1-1,TRBD1,TGTGCCACAGGGGGGTTTGAGGGGAGCACTGAAGCTTTCTTT,CATGGFEGSTEAFF
TRBV7-9,few,TRBJ1-2,.,TGTGCCAGCAGCAATTCGATGGTGTGCTGCACCTTC,CASSNSMVCCTF
TRBV11-3,few,TRBJ2-7,TRBD1,TGTGCCAGCAGCTTAGAAGGCGGACAGGGGACCTACGAGCAGTACTTC,CASSLEGGQGTYEQYF
TRBV6-2/TRBV6-3,.,TRBJ1-5,.,TGTGCCAGCAGTTCCGCTTACAATCAGCCCCAGCATTTT,CASSSAYNQPQHF
TRBV20-1,.,TRBJ1-1,.,TGCAGTGCTAGAGATATTCGGGGGAACACTGAAGCTTTCTTT,CSARDIRGNTEAFF
TRBV7-2,many,TRBJ2-7,TRBD2,TGTGCCAGCAGCTTAGGGCTAGCGGGAGGGAACGAGCAGTACTTC,CASSLGLAGGNEQYF
TRBV20-1,.,TRBJ1-5,TRBD1,TGCAGTGCTAGAGACGCGGACAGGACCAATCAGCCCCAGCATTTT,CSARDADRTNQPQHF
TRBV6-9,many,TRBJ2-5,.,TGTGCCAGCAGTTCAAGGACAGGGAGGGGAGAGACCCAGTACTTC,CASSSRTGRGETQYF
TRBV20-1,.,TRBJ1-6,.,TGCAGTGCTAGGGCACTTGGTAATTCACCCCTCCACTTT,CSARALGNSPLHF